The following is a TCR beta chain sequence with its context. What it binds is not known. Profiling relied on immunoSEQ multiplex PCR, and the TCRdb table lists in-frame clones only, not all of them. In the table there are some 65,000 clones, approximately 86% of which are singletons. This sample is part of a study of OX40 agonist ivuxolimab in advanced cancers. Enrollment shut out patients with autoimmune disease history or systemic immunosuppression. Blood got drawn at baseline, again on cycle 4 day 1, and then on cycle 7 day 1. Study-level points and caveats: Within 6 weeks, CD4+ and CD8+ blood T cells expanded clonally at 0.1 to 3.0 mg/kg.

There are 17 residues in the CDR3. Germline CDR1 is LNHDA and CDR2 is SQIVND (reference sequence). The V end lost 7 bases, the J end lost 7 bases, and 26 bases lay between the germline ends. The rearrangement uses TRBV19 and TRBJ1-5; possible D gene TRBD1, 5 bases. The specimen was CD4+ or CD8+ T cells sorted from blood, collected in a trial of the OX40 agonist ivuxolimab. The TCR sequence derives from an adult with an advanced solid tumor such as melanoma, head and neck, liver or kidney cancer. DNA for the CDR3: TGTGCCAGTAAAACAGGAGTTAGCGACAGAAAAAAGCAGCCCCAGCATTTT. Protein sequence: CASKTGVSDRKKQPQHF.